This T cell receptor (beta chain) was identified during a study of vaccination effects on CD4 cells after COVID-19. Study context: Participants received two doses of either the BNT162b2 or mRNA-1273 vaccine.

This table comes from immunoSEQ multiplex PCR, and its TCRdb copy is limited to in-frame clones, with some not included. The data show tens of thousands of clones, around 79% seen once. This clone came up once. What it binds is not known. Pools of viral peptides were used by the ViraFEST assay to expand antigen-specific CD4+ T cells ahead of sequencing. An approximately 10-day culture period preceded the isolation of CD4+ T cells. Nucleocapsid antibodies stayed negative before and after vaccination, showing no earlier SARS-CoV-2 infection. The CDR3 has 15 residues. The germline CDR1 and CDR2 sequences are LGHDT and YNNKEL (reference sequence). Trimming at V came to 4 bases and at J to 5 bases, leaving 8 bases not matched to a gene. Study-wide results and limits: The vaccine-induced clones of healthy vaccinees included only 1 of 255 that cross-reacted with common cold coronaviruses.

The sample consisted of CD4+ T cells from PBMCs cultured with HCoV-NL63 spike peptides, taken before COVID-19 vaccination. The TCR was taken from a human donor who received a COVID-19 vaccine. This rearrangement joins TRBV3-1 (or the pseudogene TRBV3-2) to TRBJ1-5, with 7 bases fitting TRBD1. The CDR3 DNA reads TGTGCCAGCAGCCGTTCGACAGGGAGGGATCAGCCCCAGCATTTT. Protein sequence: CASSRSTGRDQPQHF.